This T cell receptor beta chain comes out of a study of T-cell reconstitution after alpha-beta-depleted transplantation in children (dated by TCRdb to 2016 to 2017). With regard to the full study: Using TCR repertoire profiling, the study followed T-cell immune reconstitution in a quantitative way in children after TCRalphabeta/CD19-depleted allogeneic hematopoietic cell transplantation.

This clonotype was recorded a few times. The antigen it recognizes is unknown. No much larger clone is present one base from it, and per-base qualities are unavailable. Germline trimming amounts to 0 bases on V and 0 bases on J, with 6 as the count of junction bases outside the gene matches. From a lookup of the germline V gene, CDR1 and CDR2 are SGHRS and YFSETQ. The CDR3 runs 17 residues from the cysteine to the phenylalanine. This entry keeps only the CDR3 DNA: 51 bases, framed from base 1. Beyond this particular receptor, the publication reports: In some patients, the high TCRbeta diversity seen at day 60 was put down to recipient T cells and intrathymic progenitors that had survived conditioning. Apparently early alphabetaT-cell count recovery about two months after transplant reportedly relied on only several hundred rapidly expanded clones derived from non-depleted graft cells. Over the following months the frequencies of hyperexpanded clones went down, and after one year T-cell counts and TCRbeta diversity were mostly credited to newly produced T cells.

Receptors were amplified or captured by PCR. Sequencing used an Illumina HiSeq 2500. Molecular barcoding was employed in the preparation of TCR libraries, with unique molecular identifiers being used to normalize TCRbeta repertoire quantification. TCRdb itself trimmed the public reads at Q25 with fastp, ran MiXCR and retained productive beta chains. A single entry per CDR3 protein holds the most common genes and DNA from its merged rows. The sample has hundreds of thousands of distinct CDR3 sequences on record, 16% of them singletons. The ten largest clonotypes hold 29% of the sample. The treatment or condition label on this specimen signifies: allogeneic hematopoietic cell transplantation with graft depleted of TCRalphabeta T cells and CD19 B cells. TCRalphabeta/CD19-depleted allogeneic hematopoietic cell grafts were given to the transplant recipients, all of whom were children.

This TCR was sampled from a boy in the first two years of life who had a stem cell transplant for Wiskott-Aldrich syndrome, so the T cells may come from the graft donor. The specimen was PBMCs, mostly from graft donor cells, collected 360 days after TCRalphabeta/CD19-depleted stem cell transplant. The chain couples TRBV5-1 to TRBJ1-3; TRBD1 matches 7 bases in the middle. For the CDR3, the sequence is CASSLGLGQLSGNTIYF. DNA sequence: TGCGCCAGCAGCTTGGGATTGGGACAGCTCTCTGGAAACACCATATATTTT.